Below, 17 T cell receptor beta chains from the same sample are listed, as sequenced in a study of T cell responses to AZD1222 COVID-19 vaccine. Sequencing used immunoSEQ multiplex PCR; TCRdb keeps in-frame clones, though not all of them. The sample has about 63,000 clones, roughly four fifths seen once. Sequenced material: peripheral blood, taken 28 days after the second AZD1222 dose. The origin of the receptors is an adult who received the AZD1222 COVID-19 vaccine.

There are many counts of this clone. V and J are TRBV27 and TRBJ1-5; 11 bases align to TRBD1. Germline trimming cut 6 bases from V and 9 bases from J; bases unmatched to any gene: 10. This CDR3 spans 15 amino acids. From germline, CDR1 is MNHEY and CDR2 SMNVEV (reference sequence). The DNA of the CDR3 is TGTGCCAGCAGCCAGGACAGGGGGCTAGGTGCGCCCCAGCATTTT. Amino acid sequence: CASSQDRGLGAPQHF.

The chain couples TRBV19 to TRBJ1-5; D is uncertain. V gave up 4 bases and J gave up 6 bases, with 10 bases separating them. Germline CDR1 is LNHDA and CDR2 is SQIVND (reference sequence). CDR3 length: 13 residues. Here the CDR3 DNA reads TGTGCCAGTAGTACGGCCGGAGGTCAGCCCCAGCATTTT. The encoded protein is CASSTAGGQPQHF.

The chain links TRBV5-1 to TRBJ2-5; 8 positions match TRBD2. With 0 bases clipped from V and 2 bases from J, the junction kept 6 bases outside the gene matches. Germline CDR1 SGHRS, CDR2 YFSETQ. The CDR3 runs to 16 residues. Here the CDR3 DNA reads TGCGCCAGCAGCTTGGGCGGCGGGGGGCGGCAAGAGACCCAGTACTTC. This encodes CASSLGGGGRQETQYF.

The rearrangement links TRBV19 to TRBJ1-2; possible D gene TRBD1, 5 bases. Germline loops: CDR1 LNHDA, CDR2 SQIVND (reference sequence). V lost 7 bases and J lost 4, with 16 bases in between. This CDR3 contains 14 residues. The CDR3 reads CASTGVGLGYGYTF. In nucleotides, the CDR3 is TGTGCCAGTACGGGGGTTGGGCTAGGCTATGGCTACACCTTC.

V and J are TRBV7-9 and TRBJ1-1; no reliable D call. V was pared by 2 bases and J by 10 bases, with 8 bases between. The CDR3 spans 11 residues. Germline values: CDR1 SEHNR, CDR2 FQNEAQ (reference sequence). The CDR3 here is CASSLLRAAFF. CDR3 nucleotide sequence: TGTGCCAGCAGCTTACTGCGGGCAGCTTTCTTT.

This chain connects TRBV19 to TRBJ2-5; D may match TRBD1 or TRBD2 (5 bases each). CDR1 LNHDA and CDR2 SQIVND come from the germline V gene (reference sequence). The CDR3 sequence is 15 residues long. The V and J ends lost 7 bases and 4 bases respectively, with 19 bases between them. The CDR3 loop reads CASTPSRGTGETQYF. The CDR3 DNA follows: TGTGCCAGTACCCCGTCCCGGGGCACAGGAGAGACCCAGTACTTC.

This chain joins TRBV11-3 and TRBJ2-5, with D possibly being TRBD1 (6 bases). CDR1 and CDR2 from the germline V gene are SGHNT and YENEEA. The germline V and J ends were trimmed by 5 bases and 10 bases, with 11 bases remaining between them. The CDR3 consists of 11 residues. In DNA, the CDR3 is TGTGCCAGCAGCCAAGGGGGTAGCCAGTACTTC. This translates into CASSQGGSQYF.

This sequence joins TRBV7-2 and TRBJ1-3; D is perhaps TRBD1 (5 bases). The CDR3 runs 15 residues. Germline V gene sequence: CDR1 SGHTA, CDR2 FQGNSA. Trimming took off 2 bases at V and 0 bases at J, with 8 bases between the two ends. CDR3 sequence (DNA): TGTGCCAGCAGCTTAACAGGCGGCTCTGGAAACACCATATATTTT. It translates to CASSLTGGSGNTIYF. Filled out from reference TRBV7-2 and TRBJ1-3, the complete variable domain reads GAGVSQSPSNKVTEKGKDVELRCDPISGHTALYWYRQSLGQGLEFLIYFQGNSAPDKSGLPSDRFSAERTGGSVSTLTIQRTQQEDSAVYLCASSLTGGSGNTIYFGEGSWLTVV.

The rearrangement uses TRBV5-1 and TRBJ1-4; a possible D gene is TRBD1 (6 bases). The CDR3 loop spans 14 amino acids. V was clipped by 0 bases and J by 5 bases, with 8 bases between them. Germline loops: CDR1 SGHRS, CDR2 YFSETQ. The CDR3 DNA reads TGCGCCAGCAGCTTGGGACAGGACAATGAAAAACTGTTTTTT. Amino acid sequence: CASSLGQDNEKLFF.

This rearrangement joins TRBV6-5 to TRBJ1-5; the D is unclear. This CDR3 is built from 14 residues. CDR1 and CDR2 from the germline V gene are MNHEY and SVGAGI. The V end was cut by 4 bases, the J end by 10 bases, with 17 bases between. The CDR3: CASSSSTDLGPQHF. The CDR3 DNA is TGTGCCAGCAGTTCATCGACTGACCTAGGACCCCAGCATTTT.

The rearrangement links TRBV19 to TRBJ2-1; D is undetermined. CDR1 LNHDA and CDR2 SQIVND come from the germline V gene (reference sequence). This CDR3 has 13 amino acids. The germline V and J ends were trimmed by 1 base and 9 bases, with 10 bases remaining between them. CDR3 in amino acids: CASSIAPSAEQFF. DNA of the CDR3: TGTGCCAGTAGTATAGCCCCTTCAGCTGAGCAGTTCTTC.

The chain couples TRBV6-5 to TRBJ1-1; D is ambiguous. This CDR3 is 11 amino acids long. CDR1 is MNHEY, CDR2 SVGAGI, per germline. The V gene lost 5 bases and the J gene lost 4 bases, with 5 bases spanning the gap. DNA for the CDR3: TGTGCCAGCAGTACGTCCACTGAAGCTTTCTTT. This encodes CASSTSTEAFF.

V and J are TRBV12-5 and TRBJ2-3, with D hard to call. Germline CDR1 is LGHNT and CDR2 is FRNRAP. The CDR3 is 14 residues long. The V end lost 9 bases, the J end lost 0 bases, and 13 bases lay between the germline ends. Here the CDR3 DNA reads TGTGCTAGCCGTTTGGGGTCTAGCACAGATACGCAGTATTTT. This codes for CASRLGSSTDTQYF.

The rearrangement uses TRBV20-1 and TRBJ2-2; D uncertain. Per the germline V gene, CDR1 is DFQATT and CDR2 is SNEGSKA (reference sequence). This CDR3 spans 10 amino acids. The germline V and J ends were trimmed by 5 bases and 4 bases, with 2 bases remaining between them. CDR3 in amino acids: CSAFTGELFF. The CDR3 DNA is TGCAGTGCTTTCACCGGGGAGCTGTTTTTT.

V and J are TRBV28 and TRBJ1-1; no clear D. V was cut by 6 bases and J by 4 bases, with 9 bases left in between. The CDR3 has 12 amino acids. The germline V gene encodes CDR1 MDHEN and CDR2 SYDVKM. The CDR3: CASRGLGTEAFF. CDR3 DNA sequence: TGTGCCAGCAGGGGCCTCGGCACTGAAGCTTTCTTT.

This sequence joins TRBV19 and TRBJ1-4; D remains unclear. Deletions cut 5 bases from V and 7 bases from J, with 11 bases between. This CDR3 contains 13 residues. CDR1 and CDR2 (germline): LNHDA, SQIVND (reference sequence). CDR3 residues: CASSFQTLEKLFF. Written as DNA, the CDR3 is TGTGCCAGTAGTTTCCAGACCCTTGAAAAACTGTTTTTT.

V is TRBV5-5 and J is TRBJ1-2; no definite D call. The V end lost 4 bases, the J end lost 5 bases, and 12 bases lay between the germline ends. The CDR3 contains 13 residues. The germline V gene encodes CDR1 SGHKS and CDR2 YYEKEE (reference sequence). This CDR3 is CASSPEGRYGYTF. The CDR3 DNA sequence: TGTGCCAGCAGCCCCGAGGGCCGATATGGCTACACCTTC.